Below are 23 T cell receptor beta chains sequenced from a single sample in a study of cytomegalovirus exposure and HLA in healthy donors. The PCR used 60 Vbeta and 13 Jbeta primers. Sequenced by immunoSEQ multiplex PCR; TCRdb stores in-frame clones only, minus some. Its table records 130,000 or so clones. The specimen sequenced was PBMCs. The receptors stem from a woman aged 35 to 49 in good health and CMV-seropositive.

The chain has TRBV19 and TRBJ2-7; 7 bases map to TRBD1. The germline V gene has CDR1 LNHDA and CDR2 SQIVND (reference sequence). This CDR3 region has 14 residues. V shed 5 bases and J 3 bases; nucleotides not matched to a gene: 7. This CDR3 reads CASSLGQEGYEQYF. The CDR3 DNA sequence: TGTGCCAGTAGTCTAGGACAGGAAGGCTACGAGCAGTACTTC.

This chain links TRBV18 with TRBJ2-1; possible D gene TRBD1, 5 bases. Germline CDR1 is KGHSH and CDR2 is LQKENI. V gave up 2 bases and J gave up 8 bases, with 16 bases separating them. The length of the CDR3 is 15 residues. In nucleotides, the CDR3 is TGTGCCAGCTCACCAAGCCAGGGTCCGTCGGATGAGCAGTTCTTC. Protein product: CASSPSQGPSDEQFF. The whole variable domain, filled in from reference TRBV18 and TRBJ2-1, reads NAGVMQNPRHLVRRRGQEARLRCSPMKGHSHVYWYRQLPEEGLKFMVYLQKENIIDESGMPKERFSAEFPKEGPSILRIQQVVRGDSAAYFCASSPSQGPSDEQFFGPGTRLTVL.

The CDR3 region is CASSVGVQGKSEQYF. In DNA, the CDR3 is TGTGCCAGCAGCGTAGGTGTTCAGGGTAAAAGCGAGCAGTACTTC. This chain connects TRBV9 to TRBJ2-7; D is perhaps TRBD1 (5 bases). This CDR3 spans 15 amino acids. V was shortened by 0 bases and J by 6 bases, with 16 bases between the two germline ends. Germline V gene sequence: CDR1 SGDLS, CDR2 YYNGEE.

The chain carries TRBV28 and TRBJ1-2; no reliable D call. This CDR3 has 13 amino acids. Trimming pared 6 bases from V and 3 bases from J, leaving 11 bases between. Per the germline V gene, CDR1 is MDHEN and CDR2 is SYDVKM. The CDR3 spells CASSPSLDYGYTF. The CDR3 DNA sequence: TGTGCCAGCAGCCCCTCATTAGACTATGGCTACACCTTC.

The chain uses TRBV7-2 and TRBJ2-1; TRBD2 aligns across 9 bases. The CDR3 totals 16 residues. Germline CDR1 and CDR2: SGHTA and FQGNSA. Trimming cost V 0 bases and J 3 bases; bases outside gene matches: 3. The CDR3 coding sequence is TGTGCCAGCAGCTTAGCTGGCGGGAGGGTCTACAATGAGCAGTTCTTC. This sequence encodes CASSLAGGRVYNEQFF.

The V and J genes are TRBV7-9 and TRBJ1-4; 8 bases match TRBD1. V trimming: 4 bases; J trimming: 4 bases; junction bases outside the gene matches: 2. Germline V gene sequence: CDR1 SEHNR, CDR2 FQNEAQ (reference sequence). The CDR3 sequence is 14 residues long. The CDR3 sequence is CASSSGQDNEKLFF. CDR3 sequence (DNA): TGTGCCAGCAGCTCGGGACAGGATAATGAAAAACTGTTTTTT.

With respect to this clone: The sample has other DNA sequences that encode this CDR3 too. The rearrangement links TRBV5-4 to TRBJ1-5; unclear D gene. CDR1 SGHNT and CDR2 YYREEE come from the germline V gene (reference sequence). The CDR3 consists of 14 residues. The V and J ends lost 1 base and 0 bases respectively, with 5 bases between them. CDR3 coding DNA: TGTGCCAGCAGCTTGAGAGGTAGCAATCAGCCCCAGCATTTT. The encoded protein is CASSLRGSNQPQHF.

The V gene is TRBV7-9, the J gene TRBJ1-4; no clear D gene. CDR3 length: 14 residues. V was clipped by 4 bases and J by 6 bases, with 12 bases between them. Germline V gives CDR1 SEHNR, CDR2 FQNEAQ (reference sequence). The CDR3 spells CASSSSTDYEKLFF. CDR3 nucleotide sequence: TGTGCCAGCAGCTCCTCGACCGACTATGAAAAACTGTTTTTT.

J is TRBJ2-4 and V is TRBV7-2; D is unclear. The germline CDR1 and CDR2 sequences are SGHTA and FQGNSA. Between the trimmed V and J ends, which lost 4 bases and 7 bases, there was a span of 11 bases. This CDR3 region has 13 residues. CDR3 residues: CASSSPGGNIQYF. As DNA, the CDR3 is TGTGCCAGCAGCTCGCCGGGTGGGAACATTCAGTACTTC.

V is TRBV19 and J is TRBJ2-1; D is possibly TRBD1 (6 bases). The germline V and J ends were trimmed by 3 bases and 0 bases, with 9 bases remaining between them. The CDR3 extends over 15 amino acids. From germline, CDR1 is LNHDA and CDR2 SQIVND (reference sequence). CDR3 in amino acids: CASSMDRSSYNEQFF. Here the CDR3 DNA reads TGTGCCAGTAGTATGGACAGAAGCTCCTACAATGAGCAGTTCTTC.

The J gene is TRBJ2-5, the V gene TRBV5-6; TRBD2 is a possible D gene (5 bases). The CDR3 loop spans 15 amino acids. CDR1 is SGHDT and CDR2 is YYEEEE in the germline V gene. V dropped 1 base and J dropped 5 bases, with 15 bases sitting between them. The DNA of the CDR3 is TGTGCCAGCAGCTTGCGGGTCCGGGATGTGGAGACCCAGTACTTC. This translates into CASSLRVRDVETQYF.

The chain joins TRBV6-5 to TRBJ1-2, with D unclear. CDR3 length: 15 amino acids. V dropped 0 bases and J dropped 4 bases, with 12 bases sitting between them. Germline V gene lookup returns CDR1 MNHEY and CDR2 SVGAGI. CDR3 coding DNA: TGTGCCAGCAGTTACTCTTGGGCCGCATCCTATGGCTACACCTTC. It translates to CASSYSWAASYGYTF.

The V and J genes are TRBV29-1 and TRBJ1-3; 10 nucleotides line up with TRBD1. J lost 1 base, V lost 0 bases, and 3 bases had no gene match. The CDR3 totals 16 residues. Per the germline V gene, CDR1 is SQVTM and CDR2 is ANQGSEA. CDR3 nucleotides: TGCAGCGTTGAAGATTGGGACAGGGGATCTGGAAACACCATATATTTT. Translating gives CSVEDWDRGSGNTIYF.

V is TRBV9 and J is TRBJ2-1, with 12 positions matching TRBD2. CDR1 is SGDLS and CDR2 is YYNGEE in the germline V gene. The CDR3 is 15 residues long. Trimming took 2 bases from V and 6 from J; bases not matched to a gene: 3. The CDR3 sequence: CASSVTSGRLNEQFF. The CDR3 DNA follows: TGTGCCAGCAGCGTTACTAGCGGGAGGCTCAATGAGCAGTTCTTC.

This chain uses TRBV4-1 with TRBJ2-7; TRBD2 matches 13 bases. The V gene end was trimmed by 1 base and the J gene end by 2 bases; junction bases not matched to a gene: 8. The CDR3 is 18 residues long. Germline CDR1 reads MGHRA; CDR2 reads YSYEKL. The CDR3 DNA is TGCGCCAGCAGCCAAGCACCACTAGCGGGAGGGCTCACCTACGAGCAGTACTTC. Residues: CASSQAPLAGGLTYEQYF.

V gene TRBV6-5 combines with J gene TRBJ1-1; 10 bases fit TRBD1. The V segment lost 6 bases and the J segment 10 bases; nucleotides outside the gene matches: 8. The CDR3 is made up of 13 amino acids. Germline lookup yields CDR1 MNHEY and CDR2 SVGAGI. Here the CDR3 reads CASSRQGAGGAFF. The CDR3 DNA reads TGTGCCAGCAGCCGACAGGGGGCGGGAGGAGCTTTCTTT.

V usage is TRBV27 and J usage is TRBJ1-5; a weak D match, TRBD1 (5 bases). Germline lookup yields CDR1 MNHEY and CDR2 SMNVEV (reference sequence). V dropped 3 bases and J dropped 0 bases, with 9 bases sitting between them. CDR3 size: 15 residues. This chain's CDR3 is CASSFVGGSNQPQHF. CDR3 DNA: TGTGCCAGCAGTTTTGTCGGGGGTAGCAATCAGCCCCAGCATTTT.

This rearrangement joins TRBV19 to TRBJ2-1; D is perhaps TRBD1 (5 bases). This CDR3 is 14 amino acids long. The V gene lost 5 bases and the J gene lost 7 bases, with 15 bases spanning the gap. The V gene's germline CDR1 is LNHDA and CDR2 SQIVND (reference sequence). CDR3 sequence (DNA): TGTGCCAGTAGTGCCCCCAGGGCTACAAATGAGCAGTTCTTC. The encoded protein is CASSAPRATNEQFF.

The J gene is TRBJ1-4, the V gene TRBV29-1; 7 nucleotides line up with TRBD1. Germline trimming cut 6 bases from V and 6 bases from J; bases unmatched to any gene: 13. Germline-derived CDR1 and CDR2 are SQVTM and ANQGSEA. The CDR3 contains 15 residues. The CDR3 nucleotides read TGCAGCGTGGTGGACCCGGGACAGCCATATGAAAAACTGTTTTTT. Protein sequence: CSVVDPGQPYEKLFF.

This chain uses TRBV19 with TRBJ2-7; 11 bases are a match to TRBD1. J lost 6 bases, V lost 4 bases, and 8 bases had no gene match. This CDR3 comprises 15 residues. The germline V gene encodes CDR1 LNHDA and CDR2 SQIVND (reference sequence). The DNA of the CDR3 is TGTGCCAGTAGTACCCCCGGGACAGGGGGTACCGAGCAGTACTTC. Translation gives CASSTPGTGGTEQYF.

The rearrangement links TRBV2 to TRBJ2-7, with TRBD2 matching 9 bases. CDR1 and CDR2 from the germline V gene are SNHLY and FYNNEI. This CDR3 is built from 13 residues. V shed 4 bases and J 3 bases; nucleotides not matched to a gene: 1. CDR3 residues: CASSGGGGYEQYF. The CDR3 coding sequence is TGTGCCAGCAGTGGCGGGGGGGGCTACGAGCAGTACTTC.

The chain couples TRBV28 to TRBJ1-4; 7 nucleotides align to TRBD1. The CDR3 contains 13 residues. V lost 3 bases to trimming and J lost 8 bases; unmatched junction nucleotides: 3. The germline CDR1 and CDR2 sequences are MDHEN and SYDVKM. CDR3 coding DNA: TGTGCCAGCAGTTTCGACAGGGTAGAAAAACTGTTTTTT. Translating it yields CASSFDRVEKLFF. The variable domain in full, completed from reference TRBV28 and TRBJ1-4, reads DVKVTQSSRYLVKRTGEKVFLECVQDMDHENMFWYRQDPGLGLRLIYFSYDVKMKEKGDIPEGYSVSREKKERFSLILESASTNQTSMYLCASSFDRVEKLFFGSGTQLSVL.

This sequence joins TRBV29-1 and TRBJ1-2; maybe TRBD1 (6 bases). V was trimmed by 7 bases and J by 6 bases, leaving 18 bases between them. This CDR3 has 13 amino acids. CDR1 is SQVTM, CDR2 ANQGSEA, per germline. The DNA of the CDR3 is TGCAGCGCCAGCGCCTCAGGGGAAGATGGCTACACCTTC. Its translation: CSASASGEDGYTF. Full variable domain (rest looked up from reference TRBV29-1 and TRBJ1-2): SAVISQKPSRDICQRGTSLTIQCQVDSQVTMMFWYRQQPGQSLTLIATANQGSEATYESGFVIDKFPISRPNLTFSTLTVSNMSPEDSSIYLCSASASGEDGYTFGSGTRLTVV.